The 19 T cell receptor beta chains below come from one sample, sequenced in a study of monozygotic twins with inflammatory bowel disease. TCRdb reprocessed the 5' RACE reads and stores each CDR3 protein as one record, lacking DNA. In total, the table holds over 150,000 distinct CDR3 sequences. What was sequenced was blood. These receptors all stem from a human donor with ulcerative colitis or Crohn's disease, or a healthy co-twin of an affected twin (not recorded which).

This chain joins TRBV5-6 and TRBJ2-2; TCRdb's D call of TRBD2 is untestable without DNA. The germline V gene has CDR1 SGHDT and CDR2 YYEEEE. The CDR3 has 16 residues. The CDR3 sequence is CASSLTGLLNTGELFF.

The CDR3 sequence is CSSVSAGTGADTQYF. V usage is TRBV20-1 and J usage is TRBJ2-3; the D call from TCRdb, TRBD1, cannot be confirmed without DNA. The germline gives CDR1 DFQATT, CDR2 SNEGSKA (reference sequence). The CDR3 runs to 15 residues.

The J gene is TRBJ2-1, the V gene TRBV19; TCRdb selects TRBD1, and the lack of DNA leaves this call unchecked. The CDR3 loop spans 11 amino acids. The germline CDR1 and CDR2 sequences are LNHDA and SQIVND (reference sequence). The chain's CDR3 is CASRMRGEQFF.

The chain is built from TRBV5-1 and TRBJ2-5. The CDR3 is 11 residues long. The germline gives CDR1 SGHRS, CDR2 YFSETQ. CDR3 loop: CASGPQETQYF.

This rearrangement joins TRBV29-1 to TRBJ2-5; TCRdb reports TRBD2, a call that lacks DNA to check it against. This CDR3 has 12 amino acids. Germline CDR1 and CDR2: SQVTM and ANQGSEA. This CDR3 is CSVVAGEETQYF.

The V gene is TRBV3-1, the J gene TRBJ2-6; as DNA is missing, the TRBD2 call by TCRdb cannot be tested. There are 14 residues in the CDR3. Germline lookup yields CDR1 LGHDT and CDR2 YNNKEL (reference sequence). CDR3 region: CASSQGAGANVLTF.

The CDR3 region is CASTASYNEQFF. The V gene is TRBV25-1, the J gene TRBJ2-1. The CDR3 covers 12 residues. CDR1 and CDR2 (germline): MGHDK, SYGVNS. The variable domain in full, with the rest retrieved from reference TRBV25-1 and TRBJ2-1, is EADIYQTPRYLVIGTGKKITLECSQTMGHDKMYWYQQDPGMELHLIHYSYGVNSTEKGDLSSESTVSRIRTEHFPLTLESARPSHTSQYLCASTASYNEQFFGPGTRLTVL.

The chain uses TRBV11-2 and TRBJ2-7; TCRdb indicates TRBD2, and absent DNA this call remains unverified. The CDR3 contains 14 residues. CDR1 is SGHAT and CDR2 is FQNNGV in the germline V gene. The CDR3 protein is CASTSSGRDDEQYF.

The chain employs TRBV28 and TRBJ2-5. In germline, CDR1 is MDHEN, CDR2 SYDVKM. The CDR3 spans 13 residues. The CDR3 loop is CASSRTLKETQYF.

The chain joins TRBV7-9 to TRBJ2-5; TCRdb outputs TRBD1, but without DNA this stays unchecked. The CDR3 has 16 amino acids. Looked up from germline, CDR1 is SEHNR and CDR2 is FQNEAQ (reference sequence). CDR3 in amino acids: CASSLPGTGGQETQYF.

The CDR3 region is CSVETGSEAFF. The chain has TRBV29-1 and TRBJ1-1; checking the TCRdb D call of TRBD1 is not possible without DNA. The CDR3 extends over 11 amino acids. Germline CDR1 is SQVTM and CDR2 is ANQGSEA.

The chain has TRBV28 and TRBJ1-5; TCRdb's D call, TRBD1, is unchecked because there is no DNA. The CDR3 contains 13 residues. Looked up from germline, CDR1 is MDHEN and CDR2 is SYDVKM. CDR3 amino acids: CASSLSTGLPQHF.

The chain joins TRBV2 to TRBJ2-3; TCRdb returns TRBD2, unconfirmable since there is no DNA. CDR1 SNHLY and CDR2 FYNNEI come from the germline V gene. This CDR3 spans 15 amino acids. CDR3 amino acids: CASMERQSGTDTQYF.

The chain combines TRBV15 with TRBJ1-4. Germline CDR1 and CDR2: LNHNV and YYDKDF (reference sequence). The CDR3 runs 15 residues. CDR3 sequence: CATSRDRRFDEKLFF.

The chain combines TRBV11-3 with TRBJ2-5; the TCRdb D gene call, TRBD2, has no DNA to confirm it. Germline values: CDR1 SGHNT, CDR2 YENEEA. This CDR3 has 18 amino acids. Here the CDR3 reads CASSSEGISGRYGETQYF.

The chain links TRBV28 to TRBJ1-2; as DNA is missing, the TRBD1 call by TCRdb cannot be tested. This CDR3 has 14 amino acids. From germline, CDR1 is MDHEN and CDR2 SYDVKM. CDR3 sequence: CASSRQDALYGYTF.

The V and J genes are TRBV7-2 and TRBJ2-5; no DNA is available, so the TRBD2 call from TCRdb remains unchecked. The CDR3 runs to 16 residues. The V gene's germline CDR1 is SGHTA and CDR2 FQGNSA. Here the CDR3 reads CASSLGGGGLQETQYF.

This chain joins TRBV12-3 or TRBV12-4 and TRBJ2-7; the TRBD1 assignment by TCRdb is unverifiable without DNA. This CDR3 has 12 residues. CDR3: CASTLPGGEQYF.

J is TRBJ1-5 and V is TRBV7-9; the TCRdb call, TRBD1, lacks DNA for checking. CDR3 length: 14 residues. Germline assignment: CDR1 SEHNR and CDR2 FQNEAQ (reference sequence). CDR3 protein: CASSFPGDHQPQHF.